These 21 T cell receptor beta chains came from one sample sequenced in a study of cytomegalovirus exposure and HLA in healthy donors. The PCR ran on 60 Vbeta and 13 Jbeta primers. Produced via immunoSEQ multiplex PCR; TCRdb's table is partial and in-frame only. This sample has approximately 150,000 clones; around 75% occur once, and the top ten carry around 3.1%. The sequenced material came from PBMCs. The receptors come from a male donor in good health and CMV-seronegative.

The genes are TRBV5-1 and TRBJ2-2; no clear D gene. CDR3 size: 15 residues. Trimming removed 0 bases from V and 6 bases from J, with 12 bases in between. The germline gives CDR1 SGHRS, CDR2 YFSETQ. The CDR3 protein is CASSLAARGAGELFF. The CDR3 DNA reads TGCGCCAGCAGCTTGGCAGCTAGAGGTGCCGGGGAGCTGTTTTTT.

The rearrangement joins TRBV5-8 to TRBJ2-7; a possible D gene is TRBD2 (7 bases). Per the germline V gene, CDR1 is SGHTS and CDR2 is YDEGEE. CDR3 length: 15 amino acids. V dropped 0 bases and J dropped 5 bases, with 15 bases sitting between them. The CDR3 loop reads CASSLEGGVGDEQYF. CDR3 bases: TGTGCCAGCAGCTTGGAAGGGGGGGTCGGCGACGAGCAGTACTTC.

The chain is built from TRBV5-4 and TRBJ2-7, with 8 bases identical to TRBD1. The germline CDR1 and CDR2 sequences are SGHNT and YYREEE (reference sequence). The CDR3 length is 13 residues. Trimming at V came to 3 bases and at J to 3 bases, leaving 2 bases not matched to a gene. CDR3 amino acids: CASSSDRVYEQYF. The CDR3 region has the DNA TGTGCCAGCAGCTCGGACAGGGTCTACGAGCAGTACTTC.

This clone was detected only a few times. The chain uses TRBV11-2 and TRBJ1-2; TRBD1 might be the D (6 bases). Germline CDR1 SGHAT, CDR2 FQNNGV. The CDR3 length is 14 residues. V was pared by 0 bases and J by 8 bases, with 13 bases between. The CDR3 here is CASSLDQGLGGYTF. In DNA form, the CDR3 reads TGTGCCAGCAGCTTAGATCAGGGGCTAGGGGGCTACACCTTC.

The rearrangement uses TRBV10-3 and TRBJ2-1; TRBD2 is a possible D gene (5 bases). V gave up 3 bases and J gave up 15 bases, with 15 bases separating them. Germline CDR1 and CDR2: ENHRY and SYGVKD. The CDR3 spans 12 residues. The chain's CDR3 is CAISDGVSEPFF. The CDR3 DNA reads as TGTGCCATCAGTGATGGGGTTAGCGAACCGTTCTTC.

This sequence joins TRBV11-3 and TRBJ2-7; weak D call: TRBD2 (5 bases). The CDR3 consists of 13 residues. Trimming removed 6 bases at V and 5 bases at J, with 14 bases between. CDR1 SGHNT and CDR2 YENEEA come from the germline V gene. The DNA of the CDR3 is TGTGCCAGCAGTCCAAGCGGAGGAGACGAGCAGTACTTC. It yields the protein CASSPSGGDEQYF.

CDR3 sequence (DNA): TGTGCCAGCAGCTCTCAGCGGGAGCGCCTCTACGAGCAGTACTTC. Residues: CASSSQRERLYEQYF. This sequence joins TRBV7-2 and TRBJ2-7, with 8 positions matching TRBD2. V shed 4 bases, J shed 3 bases, and the junction held 8 bases outside the gene matches. This CDR3 contains 15 residues. Germline CDR1 is SGHTA and CDR2 is FQGNSA.

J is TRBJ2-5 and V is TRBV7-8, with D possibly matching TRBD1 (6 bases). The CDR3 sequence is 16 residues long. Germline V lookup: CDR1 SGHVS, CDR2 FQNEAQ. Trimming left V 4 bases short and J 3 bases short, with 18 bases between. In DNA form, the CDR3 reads TGTGCCAGCAGCTCGACTACAGGGAGAGGGGAAGAGACCCAGTACTTC. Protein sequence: CASSSTTGRGEETQYF. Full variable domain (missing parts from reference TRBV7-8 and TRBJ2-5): GAGVSQSPRYKVAKRGQDVALRCDPISGHVSLFWYQQALGQGPEFLTYFQNEAQLDKSGLPSDRFFAERPEGSVSTLKIQRTQQEDSAVYLCASSSTTGRGEETQYFGPGTRLLVL.

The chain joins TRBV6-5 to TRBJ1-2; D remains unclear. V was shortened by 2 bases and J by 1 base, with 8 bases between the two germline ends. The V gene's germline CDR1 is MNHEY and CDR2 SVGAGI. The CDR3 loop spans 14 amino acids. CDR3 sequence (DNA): TGTGCCAGCAGTTACGACACGCTTAACTATGGCTACACCTTC. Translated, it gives CASSYDTLNYGYTF.

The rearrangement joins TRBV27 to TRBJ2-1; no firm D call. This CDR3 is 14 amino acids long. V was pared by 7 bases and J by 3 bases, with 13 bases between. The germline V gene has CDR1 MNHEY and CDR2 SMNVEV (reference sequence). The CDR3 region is CASTNLPSYNEQFF. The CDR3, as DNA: TGTGCCAGCACCAATCTCCCGAGCTACAATGAGCAGTTCTTC.

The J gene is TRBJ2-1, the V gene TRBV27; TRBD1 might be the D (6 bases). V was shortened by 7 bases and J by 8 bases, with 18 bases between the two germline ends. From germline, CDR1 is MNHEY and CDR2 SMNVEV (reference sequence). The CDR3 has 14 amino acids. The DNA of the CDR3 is TGTGCCAGCACCTCCCTTGGCAGGGGCTATGAGCAGTTCTTC. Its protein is CASTSLGRGYEQFF.

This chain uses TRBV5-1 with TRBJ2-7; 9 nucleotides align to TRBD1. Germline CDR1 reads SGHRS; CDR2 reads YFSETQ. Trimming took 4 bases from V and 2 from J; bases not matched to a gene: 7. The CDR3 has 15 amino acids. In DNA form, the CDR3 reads TGCGCCAGCAGCCTAGGGACAGGGAATACCTACGAGCAGTACTTC. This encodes CASSLGTGNTYEQYF.

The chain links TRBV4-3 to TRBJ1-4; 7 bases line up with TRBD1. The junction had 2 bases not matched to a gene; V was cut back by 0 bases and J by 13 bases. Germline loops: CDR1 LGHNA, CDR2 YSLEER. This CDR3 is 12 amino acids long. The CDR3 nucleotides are TGCGCCAGCAGCCAAGAGACAGGGCGACTGTTTTTT. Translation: CASSQETGRLFF.

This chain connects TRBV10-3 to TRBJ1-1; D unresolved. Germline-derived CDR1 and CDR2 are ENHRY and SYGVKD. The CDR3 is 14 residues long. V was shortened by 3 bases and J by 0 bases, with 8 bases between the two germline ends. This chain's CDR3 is CAISDGQMNTEAFF. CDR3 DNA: TGTGCCATCAGTGATGGGCAGATGAACACTGAAGCTTTCTTT.

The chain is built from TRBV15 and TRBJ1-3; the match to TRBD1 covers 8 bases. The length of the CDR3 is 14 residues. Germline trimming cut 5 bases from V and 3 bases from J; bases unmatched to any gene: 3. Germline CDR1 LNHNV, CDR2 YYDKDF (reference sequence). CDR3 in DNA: TGTGCCACCAGCGGACAGGGTCTTGGAAACACCATATATTTT. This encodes CATSGQGLGNTIYF. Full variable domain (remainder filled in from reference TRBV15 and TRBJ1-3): DAMVIQNPRYQVTQFGKPVTLSCSQTLNHNVMYWYQQKSSQAPKLLFHYYDKDFNNEADTPDNFQSRRPNTSFCFLDIRSPGLGDTAMYLCATSGQGLGNTIYFGEGSWLTVV.

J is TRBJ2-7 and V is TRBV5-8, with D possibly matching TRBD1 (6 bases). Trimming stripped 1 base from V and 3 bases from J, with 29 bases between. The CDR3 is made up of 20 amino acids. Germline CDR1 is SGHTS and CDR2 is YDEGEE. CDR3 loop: CASSLQVLMFGGIGDYEQYF. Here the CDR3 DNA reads TGTGCCAGCAGCTTGCAGGTATTGATGTTTGGGGGCATTGGGGACTACGAGCAGTACTTC.

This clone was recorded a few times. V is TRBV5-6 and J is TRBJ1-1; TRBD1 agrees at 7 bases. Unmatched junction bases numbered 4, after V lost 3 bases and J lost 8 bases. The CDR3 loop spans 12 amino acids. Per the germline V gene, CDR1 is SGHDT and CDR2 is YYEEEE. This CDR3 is CASSWGDSEAFF. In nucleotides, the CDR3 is TGTGCCAGCAGCTGGGGGGACAGCGAAGCTTTCTTT.

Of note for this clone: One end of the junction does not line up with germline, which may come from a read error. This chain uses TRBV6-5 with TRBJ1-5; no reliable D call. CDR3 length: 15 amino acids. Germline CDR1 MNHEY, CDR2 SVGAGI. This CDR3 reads CAGSSLSLSNQPQHF. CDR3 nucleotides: TGTGCCGGCAGTTCCCTAAGTTTAAGTAATCAGCCCCAGCATTTT.

Here the CDR3 reads CASSPPGQGPYGYTF. Here the CDR3 DNA reads TGTGCCAGCTCACCACCGGGACAGGGGCCCTATGGCTACACCTTC. The V call is TRBV18, the J call TRBJ1-2; 10 positions agree with TRBD1. This CDR3 region has 15 residues. Germline CDR1 KGHSH, CDR2 LQKENI. Trimming cost V 0 bases and J 4 bases; bases outside gene matches: 2.

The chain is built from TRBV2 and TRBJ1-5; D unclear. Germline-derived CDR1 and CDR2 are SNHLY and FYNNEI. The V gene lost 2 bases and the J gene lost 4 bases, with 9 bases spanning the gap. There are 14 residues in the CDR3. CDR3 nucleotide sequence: TGTGCCAGCAGTGAATCCGGGAGGAATCAGCCCCAGCATTTT. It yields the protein CASSESGRNQPQHF.

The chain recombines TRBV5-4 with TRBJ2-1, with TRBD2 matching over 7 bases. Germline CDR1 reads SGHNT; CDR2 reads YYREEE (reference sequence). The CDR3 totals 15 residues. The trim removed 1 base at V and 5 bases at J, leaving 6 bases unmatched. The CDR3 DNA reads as TGTGCCAGCAGCTTGACTAGCGCCAGTCACAATGAGCAGTTCTTC. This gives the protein CASSLTSASHNEQFF. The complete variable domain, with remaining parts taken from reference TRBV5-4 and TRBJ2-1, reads ETGVTQSPTHLIKTRGQQVTLRCSSQSGHNTVSWYQQALGQGPQFIFQYYREEENGRGNFPPRFSGLQFPNYSSELNVNALELDDSALYLCASSLTSASHNEQFFGPGTRLTVL.